This TCR beta chain was captured in a study of neoadjuvant nivolumab and ipilimumab in lung cancer. Germline V gene sequence: CDR1 SGHRS, CDR2 YFSETQ. With 0 bases clipped from V and 2 bases from J, the junction kept 3 bases outside the gene matches. CDR3 length equals 16 residues. General study findings and limits: Compared with tumor-adjacent uninvolved lung, resected tumors showed greater richness and clonality.

Clones were read by immunoSEQ multiplex PCR, and TCRdb kept only the in-frame ones, dropping some. The top ten hold about 3.5% of the sample, which has tens of thousands of clones, roughly 89% seen once. Notes on this clone: Antigen specificity is unknown.

This clonotype was obtained from an adult with non-small cell lung cancer. Some clones in this sample may be carry-over from other donors' samples. The chain couples TRBV5-1 to TRBJ2-1; 9 bases are a match to TRBD2. Sequences were derived from blood, sampled before neoadjuvant nivolumab, alone or with ipilimumab. The CDR3: CASSLVLAGTYNEQFF. The DNA of the CDR3 is TGCGCCAGCAGCTTGGTCCTAGCGGGAACCTACAATGAGCAGTTCTTC.